This T cell receptor beta chain was identified in a study of blood T cell repertoires in COVID-19. Study details: Specimens from acute and convalescent COVID-19 originated in the United States, Italy and Spain. In each case, the material was cDNA or gDNA derived from T cells, B-cell-depleted T cells, or PBMCs.

Original processing methods: The assay estimated nucleated cells by amplifying reference gene primers. The table came from immunoSEQ multiplex PCR; TCRdb's copy has only in-frame clones and leaves some out. V, J and clone size are those of that table, while D and trimming were read from the DNA. The sample holds roughly 170,000 clones, roughly 80% seen once. The clonotype comes from a human donor in a cohort sampled during active COVID-19. Specimen: peripheral blood.

CDR3 amino acids: CASAGQGTLSQPQHF. In DNA form, the CDR3 reads TGTGCCAGCGCCGGACAGGGGACGTTGAGTCAGCCCCAGCATTTT. The chain couples TRBV27 to TRBJ1-5, with 9 bases lining up with TRBD1. Germline trimming cut 8 bases from V and 6 bases from J; bases unmatched to any gene: 11. CDR1 MNHEY and CDR2 SMNVEV come from the germline V gene (reference sequence). The CDR3 contains 15 residues.